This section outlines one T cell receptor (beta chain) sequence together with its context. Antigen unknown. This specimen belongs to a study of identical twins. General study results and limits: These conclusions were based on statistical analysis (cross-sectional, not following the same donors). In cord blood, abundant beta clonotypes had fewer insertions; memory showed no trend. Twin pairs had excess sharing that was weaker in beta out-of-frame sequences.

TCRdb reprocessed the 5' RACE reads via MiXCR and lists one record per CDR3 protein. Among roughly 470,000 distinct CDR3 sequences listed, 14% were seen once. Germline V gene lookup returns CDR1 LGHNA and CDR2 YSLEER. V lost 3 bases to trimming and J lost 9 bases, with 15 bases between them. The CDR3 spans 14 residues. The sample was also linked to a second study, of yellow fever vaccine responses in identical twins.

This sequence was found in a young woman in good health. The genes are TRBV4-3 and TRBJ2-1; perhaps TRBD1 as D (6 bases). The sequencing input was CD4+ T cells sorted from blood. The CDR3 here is CASSQATRTAEQFF. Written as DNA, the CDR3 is TGCGCCAGCAGCCAGGCTACGAGGACAGCTGAGCAGTTCTTC.